The sequence of this T cell receptor beta chain was determined in a study of T cells in Graves' hyperthyroidism and ophthalmopathy. The CDR3 extends over 15 amino acids. Germline CDR1 is SGHDT and CDR2 is YYEEEE. The ends lost 0 bases at V and 9 bases at J; junction bases unmatched: 6. There were TCR beta CDR3 regions amplified from RNA transcripts. A set of HTBI primers served as the primers for a first-round RT-PCR of the TCR CDR3. TCRdb recomputed calls from the multiplex PCR reads with MiXCR, one row per CDR3 protein. The data show approximately 560,000 distinct CDR3 sequences, with more than 15% seen just once and approximately 7.4% held by the top ten.

The rearrangement links TRBV5-6 to TRBJ2-1; 10 positions match TRBD2. The TCR comes from a woman aged 30 to 39 with Graves' hyperthyroidism. Sequenced material: blood. CDR3: CASSLEASGSSEQFF. As DNA, the CDR3 is TGTGCCAGCAGCTTGGAGGCTAGCGGGAGTAGTGAGCAGTTCTTC.